These 22 T cell receptor beta chains share one sample of origin, sequenced in a study of blood T cell repertoires in COVID-19. Produced via immunoSEQ multiplex PCR; TCRdb's table is partial and in-frame only. The sample has more than 400,000 clones, about 85% seen once. Sequencing was performed on PBMCs or T cells enriched from blood (not recorded which). The source is a woman under 30 who had recovered from COVID-19.

The V and J genes are TRBV30 and TRBJ2-7; tentatively, D is TRBD1 (6 bases). Trimming shortened V by 1 base and J by 2 bases, and 15 bases separated the two germline ends. The germline gives CDR1 GTSNPN, CDR2 SVGIG (reference sequence). The CDR3 is 15 amino acids. The CDR3 coding sequence is TGTGCCTGGAGTGGACCTTCGACAGGAACCTACGAGCAGTACTTC. Translated, it gives CAWSGPSTGTYEQYF.

The gene calls are TRBV11-2 and TRBJ1-4; 10 bases align to TRBD1. Germline CDR1 reads SGHAT; CDR2 reads FQNNGV. V trimming: 4 bases; J trimming: 7 bases; junction bases outside the gene matches: 9. CDR3 length equals 16 residues. The CDR3 DNA reads as TGTGCCAGCAGCTCAATAGACAGGGGGCGGGTTGAAAAACTGTTTTTT. It specifies CASSSIDRGRVEKLFF.

This chain joins TRBV7-9 and TRBJ1-2; 9 bases map to TRBD1. Trimming at V came to 5 bases and at J to 1 base, leaving 11 bases not matched to a gene. Germline CDR1 is SEHNR and CDR2 is FQNEAQ (reference sequence). The length of the CDR3 is 17 residues. The CDR3 spells CASSQMGQGGLNYGYTF. Written as DNA, the CDR3 is TGTGCCAGCAGCCAAATGGGACAGGGCGGCCTTAACTATGGCTACACCTTC. Full variable domain (missing parts from reference TRBV7-9 and TRBJ1-2): DTGVSQNPRHKITKRGQNVTFRCDPISEHNRLYWYRQTLGQGPEFLTYFQNEAQLEKSRLLSDRFSAERPKGSFSTLEIQRTEQGDSAMYLCASSQMGQGGLNYGYTFGSGTRLTVV.

The chain employs TRBV6-1 and TRBJ1-3; 10 nucleotides agree with TRBD1. V shed 4 bases, J shed 0 bases, and the junction held 15 bases outside the gene matches. The CDR3 covers 20 residues. The germline gives CDR1 MNHNS, CDR2 SASEGT. DNA of the CDR3: TGTGCCAGCAGTGCAGACAGGGGGCTCCCACTTACGAGCTCTGGAAACACCATATATTTT. Translating it yields CASSADRGLPLTSSGNTIYF.

V is TRBV5-1 and J is TRBJ2-7; D is unclear. The CDR3 has 15 residues. Trimming removed 0 bases at V and 6 bases at J, with 16 bases between. Germline values: CDR1 SGHRS, CDR2 YFSETQ. The CDR3 region is CASSLAGSSSGEQYF. As DNA, the CDR3 is TGCGCCAGCAGCTTGGCTGGCTCCAGCTCGGGCGAGCAGTACTTC. Full variable domain (remainder filled in from reference TRBV5-1 and TRBJ2-7): KAGVTQTPRYLIKTRGQQVTLSCSPISGHRSVSWYQQTPGQGLQFLFEYFSETQRNKGNFPGRFSGRQFSNSRSEMNVSTLELGDSALYLCASSLAGSSSGEQYFGPGTRLTVT.

CDR3 in DNA: TGTGCCAGCAGCCAAGACTCCGGCTATGGCTACACCTTC. Amino acid sequence: CASSQDSGYGYTF. This chain joins TRBV3-1 (or the pseudogene TRBV3-2) and TRBJ1-2; D call uncertain. This CDR3 is built from 13 residues. Between the trimmed V and J ends, which lost 0 bases and 4 bases, there was a span of 6 bases. Germline values: CDR1 LGHDT, CDR2 YNNKEL (reference sequence).

As regards this clone: One end of the junction fails to match germline, which may point to a read error. CDR3 protein: CASSPGTSYAYTF. DNA of the CDR3: TGTGCCAGCAGCCCAGGGACTAGCTATGCCTACACCTTC. The chain carries TRBV6-5 and TRBJ1-2; D might be TRBD1 (5 bases). In germline, CDR1 is MNHEY, CDR2 SVGAGI. The CDR3 length is 13 residues.

This clone showed up just once. This sequence joins TRBV9 and TRBJ1-1; 7 nucleotides agree with TRBD1. Germline V gene lookup returns CDR1 SGDLS and CDR2 YYNGEE. The CDR3 spans 16 residues. Losses at the gene ends were 3 bases for V and 2 bases for J; bases not matched to a gene: 10. CDR3 nucleotides: TGTGCCAGCAGCGGACAATTGTCAGGGGGAAACACTGAAGCTTTCTTT. Translated, it gives CASSGQLSGGNTEAFF. The whole variable domain, filled in from reference TRBV9 and TRBJ1-1, reads DSGVTQTPKHLITATGQRVTLRCSPRSGDLSVYWYQQSLDQGLQFLIQYYNGEERAKGNILERFSAQQFPDLHSELNLSSLELGDSALYFCASSGQLSGGNTEAFFGQGTRLTVV.

The CDR3 DNA reads as TGTGCCAGCAGTCCGGGGACAGGGGGTTTTGGCTACACCTTC. This encodes CASSPGTGGFGYTF. This chain uses TRBV27 with TRBJ1-2; the match to TRBD1 covers 11 bases. The J segment lost 7 bases and the V segment lost 5 bases, leaving 6 bases of the junction unmatched. Germline V lookup: CDR1 MNHEY, CDR2 SMNVEV (reference sequence). The CDR3 is 14 amino acids.

The J gene is TRBJ1-1, the V gene TRBV28; 7 nucleotides agree with TRBD1. The CDR3 loop spans 14 amino acids. Germline V gives CDR1 MDHEN, CDR2 SYDVKM. With V trimmed by 5 bases and J by 8 bases, 11 bases remained unmatched. CDR3 residues: CASSHSGTVVEAFF. In nucleotides, the CDR3 is TGTGCCAGCAGTCACTCCGGGACAGTCGTAGAAGCTTTCTTT.

The V and J genes are TRBV11-2 and TRBJ1-5; 9 nucleotides align to TRBD1. V lost 4 bases and J lost 7; bases outside the gene matches: 8. Germline V gene lookup returns CDR1 SGHAT and CDR2 FQNNGV. The CDR3 covers 15 residues. CDR3 sequence (DNA): TGTGCCAGCAGCTCTACAGGGGGCTTGGGGCAGCCCCAGCATTTT. Translated: CASSSTGGLGQPQHF. Looking up the rest from reference TRBV11-2 and TRBJ1-5 gives the full variable domain: EAGVAQSPRYKIIEKRQSVAFWCNPISGHATLYWYQQILGQGPKLLIQFQNNGVVDDSQLPKDRFSAERLKGVDSTLKIQPAKLEDSAVYLCASSSTGGLGQPQHFGDGTRLSIL.

The chain employs TRBV28 and TRBJ1-2; the match to TRBD1 covers 9 bases. The V gene end was trimmed by 5 bases and the J gene end by 4 bases; junction bases not matched to a gene: 11. From germline, CDR1 is MDHEN and CDR2 SYDVKM. This CDR3 is 16 amino acids long. DNA for the CDR3: TGTGCCAGCAGTCACCAGGACAGGGGTCTGCTCTATGGCTACACCTTC. Translated, it gives CASSHQDRGLLYGYTF.

V is TRBV5-1 and J is TRBJ1-2; D is unresolved. Germline-derived CDR1 and CDR2 are SGHRS and YFSETQ. This CDR3 contains 15 residues. Trimming pared 0 bases from V and 4 bases from J, leaving 13 bases between. For the CDR3, the DNA is TGCGCCAGCAGCTTGGACGGCACCGAGGTCTATGGCTACACCTTC. This gives the protein CASSLDGTEVYGYTF. The variable domain in full, with the rest retrieved from reference TRBV5-1 and TRBJ1-2, is KAGVTQTPRYLIKTRGQQVTLSCSPISGHRSVSWYQQTPGQGLQFLFEYFSETQRNKGNFPGRFSGRQFSNSRSEMNVSTLELGDSALYLCASSLDGTEVYGYTFGSGTRLTVV.

The chain is built from TRBV3-1 (or the pseudogene TRBV3-2) and TRBJ1-1, with D maybe TRBD1 (6 bases). V was clipped by 3 bases and J by 11 bases, with 13 bases between them. The CDR3 length is 12 residues. Per the germline V gene, CDR1 is LGHDT and CDR2 is YNNKEL (reference sequence). The DNA of the CDR3 is TGTGCCAGCAGCCACATACAGGGTGTGGCTTTCTTT. Protein sequence: CASSHIQGVAFF.

This chain joins TRBV5-4 and TRBJ2-5, with 10 bases identical to TRBD2. The CDR3 extends over 16 amino acids. The germline CDR1 and CDR2 sequences are SGHNT and YYREEE (reference sequence). V was pared by 4 bases and J by 4 bases, with 10 bases of the junction left unmatched. The CDR3 DNA follows: TGTGCCAGCAGCCGCCCCGGGACTAGCGTGGGAGAGACCCAGTACTTC. Residues: CASSRPGTSVGETQYF.

In DNA, the CDR3 is TGTGCCAGCAGCCGAGGGGGAAATAGCAATCAGCCCCAGCATTTT. It codes for CASSRGGNSNQPQHF. The chain is built from TRBV7-9 and TRBJ1-5; D is possibly TRBD1 (6 bases). Germline-derived CDR1 and CDR2 are SEHNR and FQNEAQ (reference sequence). This CDR3 region has 15 residues. The V end was cut by 5 bases, the J end by 0 bases, with 11 bases between.

Worth noting for this clone: Other DNA sequences within the sample encode an identical CDR3. The rearrangement uses TRBV2 and TRBJ2-5; D may be TRBD2 (6 bases). V lost 1 base and J 5 bases, leaving 11 bases between the germline ends. Germline CDR1 reads SNHLY; CDR2 reads FYNNEI. The CDR3 consists of 14 residues. CDR3 region: CASSEGGGRETQYF. The CDR3 DNA reads as TGTGCCAGCAGTGAAGGAGGAGGGAGGGAGACCCAGTACTTC.

The rearrangement joins TRBV5-1 to TRBJ2-3; maybe TRBD2 (6 bases). There are 16 residues in the CDR3. Trimming left V 4 bases short and J 1 base short, with 16 bases between. Germline V gene lookup returns CDR1 SGHRS and CDR2 YFSETQ. The CDR3 coding sequence is TGCGCCAGCAGCCTTTGGAGGGGAGAAGGCACAGATACGCAGTATTTT. Its translation is CASSLWRGEGTDTQYF.

This clone has just one count. The V call is TRBV30, the J call TRBJ1-2; 8 positions agree with TRBD1. V shed 3 bases, J shed 5 bases, and the junction held 5 bases outside the gene matches. Per the germline V gene, CDR1 is GTSNPN and CDR2 is SVGIG (reference sequence). The CDR3 is 13 amino acids. CDR3 nucleotide sequence: TGTGCCTGGAGCGAGACAGGGGATTATGGCTACACCTTC. Protein sequence: CAWSETGDYGYTF.

This chain joins TRBV28 and TRBJ2-7; D is possibly TRBD1 (5 bases). This CDR3 region has 13 residues. V lost 3 bases to trimming and J lost 2 bases, with 8 bases between them. Germline V gene lookup returns CDR1 MDHEN and CDR2 SYDVKM. CDR3 protein: CASSFQGTYEQYF. As DNA, the CDR3 is TGTGCCAGCAGTTTTCAGGGAACCTACGAGCAGTACTTC.

V gene TRBV3-1 (or the pseudogene TRBV3-2) combines with J gene TRBJ2-5; perhaps TRBD2 as D (7 bases). This CDR3 comprises 15 residues. Germline lookup yields CDR1 LGHDT and CDR2 YNNKEL (reference sequence). V was trimmed by 3 bases and J by 4 bases, leaving 15 bases between them. The CDR3: CASSQLGGGAETQYF. DNA of the CDR3: TGTGCCAGCAGCCAGCTAGGGGGGGGCGCAGAGACCCAGTACTTC.

The gene calls are TRBV3-1 (or the pseudogene TRBV3-2) and TRBJ2-3; D may be TRBD2 (7 bases). Germline loops: CDR1 LGHDT, CDR2 YNNKEL (reference sequence). The ends were cut back, 1 base at V and 4 bases at J, with 15 bases in the middle. The CDR3 sequence is 16 residues long. CDR3 in amino acids: CASSQVGGAGADTQYF. CDR3 coding DNA: TGTGCCAGCAGCCAAGTGGGGGGGGCTGGCGCAGATACGCAGTATTTT.